Each of the 20 T cell receptor beta chains below was sequenced from the same sample in a study of identical twins. MiXCR, run by TCRdb on the 5' RACE reads, gives a single entry per CDR3 protein. This sample has about 470,000 distinct CDR3 sequences, with 20% to 25% found just once. The same sample was also studied in work on T cells expressing NK-cell markers.

Sequencing input: CD4+ T cells sorted from blood. These receptors all come from a woman aged 18-29 years in good health.

This chain links TRBV6-5 with TRBJ2-3; D not resolved. Germline loops: CDR1 MNHEY, CDR2 SVGAGI. This CDR3 spans 14 amino acids. Trimming removed 1 base at V and 10 bases at J, with 15 bases between. The CDR3 sequence is CASSYFGQPIAQYF. The CDR3 bases are TGTGCCAGCAGTTACTTCGGCCAACCCATCGCGCAGTATTTT.

There are a few counts of this clonotype. This rearrangement joins TRBV5-1 to TRBJ2-7; D is undetermined. The CDR3 totals 13 residues. The germline V gene encodes CDR1 SGHRS and CDR2 YFSETQ. With 4 bases removed from V and 3 bases from J, the gap between germline ends came to 11 bases. CDR3 DNA: TGCGCCAGCAGCCCCCTCAGTTACTACGAGCAGTACTTC. It translates to CASSPLSYYEQYF.

The rearrangement links TRBV11-2 to TRBJ2-7, with a possible D match to TRBD2 (6 bases). Trimming took 2 bases from V and 0 from J, leaving 17 bases between them. This CDR3 spans 17 amino acids. Germline CDR1 reads SGHAT; CDR2 reads FQNNGV. The chain's CDR3 is CASSLRENRDFSYEQYF. The CDR3 region has the DNA TGTGCCAGCAGCTTAAGGGAGAACCGGGACTTCTCCTACGAGCAGTACTTC.

This clonotype was observed a few times. This rearrangement joins TRBV5-1 to TRBJ1-2; no definite D call. The CDR3 contains 14 residues. Germline CDR1 reads SGHRS; CDR2 reads YFSETQ. V shed 1 base and J shed 0 bases, with 7 bases lying between them. The CDR3 DNA reads TGCGCCAGCAGCTTGAGCAGCACTAACTATGGCTACACCTTC. Protein sequence: CASSLSSTNYGYTF.

This clonotype has a handful of counts. The V call is TRBV20-1, the J call TRBJ2-3; D possibly uses TRBD1 or TRBD2 (6 bases each). V was cut by 5 bases and J by 5 bases, with 14 bases left in between. Germline CDR1 and CDR2: DFQATT and SNEGSKA (reference sequence). The CDR3 spans 13 residues. The CDR3 DNA follows: TGCAGTGCTCTGGGGGGCGTTGGAGATACGCAGTATTTT. Translating gives CSALGGVGDTQYF.

This clonotype was detected ten times or more. The rearrangement joins TRBV5-1 to TRBJ2-7; TRBD1 is a possible D gene (6 bases). With 4 bases removed from V and 1 base from J, the gap between germline ends came to 15 bases. The CDR3 is 15 residues long. Germline V lookup: CDR1 SGHRS, CDR2 YFSETQ. The CDR3 nucleotides are TGCGCCAGCAGCGGAACAGGGTTGAGGTCCTACGAGCAGTACTTC. Protein sequence: CASSGTGLRSYEQYF.

This clonotype occurred a few times. The chain uses TRBV6-1 and TRBJ2-2, with 7 positions matching TRBD2. The CDR3 totals 17 residues. V lost 5 bases and J lost 2; bases outside the gene matches: 11. Germline lookup yields CDR1 MNHNS and CDR2 SASEGT. CDR3 loop: CASSRYKGLLNTGELFF. The CDR3 DNA reads as TGTGCCAGCAGTCGTTATAAGGGACTACTTAACACCGGGGAGCTGTTTTTT.

CDR3: CASHQGRTDTQYF. For the CDR3, the DNA is TGTGCCAGCCATCAGGGCCGCACAGATACGCAGTATTTT. This rearrangement joins TRBV5-8 to TRBJ2-3, with a tentative D call TRBD1 (5 bases). The V end lost 7 bases, the J end lost 1 base, and 10 bases lay between the germline ends. The CDR3 contains 13 residues. The germline V gene encodes CDR1 SGHTS and CDR2 YDEGEE.

This clonotype was seen a handful of times. This chain links TRBV7-9 with TRBJ2-5, with 7 bases matching TRBD2. With V trimmed by 6 bases and J by 5 bases, 12 bases remained unmatched. The CDR3 extends over 15 amino acids. The germline gives CDR1 SEHNR, CDR2 FQNEAQ (reference sequence). Here the CDR3 DNA reads TGTGCCAGCAGGCTTGCCAGCGGGGTTTCGGAGACCCAGTACTTC. Residues: CASRLASGVSETQYF.

The chain has TRBV9 and TRBJ1-4; D ambiguous. Germline V gene lookup returns CDR1 SGDLS and CDR2 YYNGEE. Trimming shortened V by 6 bases and J by 3 bases, and 15 bases separated the two germline ends. The length of the CDR3 is 15 residues. CDR3 in amino acids: CASTDDTGPNEKLFF. The DNA of the CDR3 is TGTGCCAGCACAGATGATACGGGTCCTAATGAAAAACTGTTTTTT.

The sample holds a few counts of this clonotype. The V gene is TRBV20-1, the J gene TRBJ2-3; TRBD2 matches 9 bases. V trimming: 6 bases; J trimming: 5 bases; junction bases outside the gene matches: 9. Germline loops: CDR1 DFQATT, CDR2 SNEGSKA (reference sequence). The CDR3 contains 14 residues. In DNA, the CDR3 is TGCAGTGCACTCGGGGTAGCGGGAGAAGATACGCAGTATTTT. It codes for CSALGVAGEDTQYF.

The sample holds a few counts of this clonotype. The V gene is TRBV7-9, the J gene TRBJ2-5, with 7 bases matching TRBD2. J gave up 5 bases and V 3 bases, and 12 bases lay outside the gene matches. The CDR3 is made up of 16 amino acids. Germline CDR1 and CDR2: SEHNR and FQNEAQ (reference sequence). The CDR3 DNA follows: TGTGCCAGCAGCTTGGGACTATCTGGTTCGGCGGAGACCCAGTACTTC. It specifies CASSLGLSGSAETQYF.

The chain uses TRBV20-1 and TRBJ2-7, with D possibly being TRBD2 (6 bases). The germline V gene has CDR1 DFQATT and CDR2 SNEGSKA (reference sequence). V lost 5 bases and J lost 6, with 20 bases in between. This CDR3 has 14 amino acids. CDR3 sequence: CSARSPGERSEQYF. The CDR3 coding sequence is TGCAGTGCTCGGTCCCCGGGAGAGCGTAGCGAGCAGTACTTC.

This clonotype was detected only once. The chain carries TRBV6-2 or TRBV6-3 and TRBJ2-7; possibly TRBD2 for D (6 bases). The CDR3 contains 13 residues. V lost 9 bases and J 0 bases, leaving 12 bases between the germline ends. From germline, CDR1 is MNHEY and CDR2 SVGEGT. The CDR3 is CASRGSYSYEQYF. As DNA, the CDR3 is TGTGCCAGTCGGGGGTCCTACTCCTACGAGCAGTACTTC.

The rearrangement links TRBV7-2 to TRBJ2-4; 8 bases are shared with TRBD1. V dropped 5 bases and J dropped 5; count of bases not matched to a gene: 8. The V gene's germline CDR1 is SGHTA and CDR2 FQGNSA. The CDR3 spans 15 residues. The CDR3 DNA reads as TGTGCCAGCAGCCCAAGGACAGGGAGCCAAAACATTCAGTACTTC. Protein product: CASSPRTGSQNIQYF.

The chain combines TRBV10-3 with TRBJ2-6; perhaps D is TRBD1 or TRBD2 (5 bases each). From germline, CDR1 is ENHRY and CDR2 SYGVKD. This CDR3 is built from 15 residues. Trimming left V 11 bases short and J 1 base short, with 15 bases between. The CDR3 nucleotides are TGTGCCGTGGGACCGCAGTTTTCTGGGGCCAACGTCCTGACTTTC. Amino acid sequence: CAVGPQFSGANVLTF.

The chain has TRBV6-2 or TRBV6-3 and TRBJ2-7; D not certain. Germline V gene sequence: CDR1 MNHEY, CDR2 SVGEGT. V shed 1 base and J shed 7 bases, with 8 bases lying between them. The CDR3 consists of 12 residues. As DNA, the CDR3 is TGTGCCAGCAGTTACTATGTGGGAGAGCAGTACTTC. Protein sequence: CASSYYVGEQYF.

The chain has TRBV12-3 or TRBV12-4 and TRBJ2-3; 7 nucleotides align to TRBD2. Losses at the gene ends were 5 bases for V and 1 base for J; bases not matched to a gene: 3. The CDR3 consists of 14 residues. Here the CDR3 reads CASSVGGGTDTQYF. In nucleotides, the CDR3 is TGTGCCAGCAGTGTTGGGGGGGGCACAGATACGCAGTATTTT.

This clonotype has a handful of counts. V is TRBV6-2 or TRBV6-3 and J is TRBJ2-1, with D perhaps TRBD2 (5 bases). This CDR3 contains 16 residues. Germline CDR1 reads MNHEY; CDR2 reads SVGEGT. Trimming pared 2 bases from V and 0 bases from J, leaving 11 bases between. The CDR3 region is CASSYRTSSSYNEQFF. For the CDR3, the DNA is TGTGCCAGCAGTTACAGGACTTCCAGCTCCTACAATGAGCAGTTCTTC.

J is TRBJ2-6 and V is TRBV5-6, with 9 nucleotides matching TRBD1. CDR1 is SGHDT and CDR2 is YYEEEE in the germline V gene. Losses at the gene ends were 5 bases for V and 3 bases for J; bases not matched to a gene: 3. CDR3 length: 15 amino acids. CDR3 protein: CASRRTGVGANVLTF. The CDR3 bases are TGTGCCAGCAGGAGGACAGGGGTTGGGGCCAACGTCCTGACTTTC.